Presented here are 28 T cell receptor beta chains from one specimen sequenced in a study of T-cell reconstitution after alpha-beta-depleted transplantation in children. A TCRbeta library incorporating unique molecular identifiers was prepared. TCRdb re-derived calls from the PCR reads in MiXCR, one entry per CDR3 protein. Of around 600,000 distinct CDR3 sequences listed, around 17% are singletons. The source was PBMCs from the stem cell graft donor, collected from the stem cell graft. The receptor set was obtained from a human donor who donated a stem cell graft to a child with acute myeloid leukemia.

This clonotype was observed at least ten times. The gene calls are TRBV20-1 and TRBJ2-5; TRBD2 matches at 8 bases. V lost 4 bases to trimming and J lost 1 base; unmatched junction nucleotides: 8. Looked up from germline, CDR1 is DFQATT and CDR2 is SNEGSKA (reference sequence). The CDR3 has 15 residues. The CDR3 sequence: CSAIAGGPFQETQYF. As DNA, the CDR3 is TGCAGTGCTATTGCGGGGGGTCCGTTCCAAGAGACCCAGTACTTC.

This clonotype has only a few counts. V and J are TRBV12-3 or TRBV12-4 and TRBJ2-7, with D maybe TRBD2 (7 bases). The CDR3 has 12 amino acids. V was clipped by 6 bases and J by 3 bases, with 9 bases between them. In DNA, the CDR3 is TGTGCCAGCAGCGGGGGGCTCTACGAGCAGTACTTC. Translating gives CASSGGLYEQYF.

In its sample, this clonotype was seen a few times. CDR3 loop: CASSGQGLRGYTF. The CDR3 nucleotides read TGTGCCAGCAGCGGACAGGGTTTACGGGGCTACACCTTC. V gene TRBV12-3 or TRBV12-4 combines with J gene TRBJ1-2, with 8 bases that match TRBD1. This CDR3 has 13 residues. The V segment lost 6 bases and the J segment 8 bases; nucleotides outside the gene matches: 8.

The genes are TRBV4-1 and TRBJ2-7, with 8 nucleotides matching TRBD1. This CDR3 has 16 residues. The trim removed 0 bases at V and 3 bases at J, leaving 7 bases unmatched. CDR1 is MGHRA, CDR2 YSYEKL, per germline. The CDR3 loop reads CASSQDGQGAYYEQYF. Written as DNA, the CDR3 is TGCGCCAGCAGCCAAGATGGGCAGGGGGCTTACTACGAGCAGTACTTC.

The chain couples TRBV11-2 to TRBJ2-5, with no clear D. V gave up 3 bases and J gave up 1 base, with 21 bases separating them. The germline V gene has CDR1 SGHAT and CDR2 FQNNGV. CDR3 length: 18 residues. The CDR3 region is CASSFDPPRGLFQETQYF. The CDR3 nucleotides are TGTGCCAGCAGCTTTGACCCCCCACGAGGTTTGTTCCAAGAGACCCAGTACTTC.

The chain uses TRBV11-2 and TRBJ2-7, with a tentative D call TRBD2 (5 bases). The V end was cut by 7 bases, the J end by 7 bases, with 20 bases between. The CDR3 is made up of 14 amino acids. CDR1 and CDR2 (germline): SGHAT, FQNNGV. CDR3 sequence reads: CASKELVQAPEQYV. The CDR3 DNA is TGTGCCAGCAAGGAACTAGTTCAAGCCCCAGAGCAGTACGTC.

Only a few counts were recorded for this clonotype. The chain employs TRBV3-1 and TRBJ2-5; tentative D call: TRBD1 (6 bases). Germline V gene sequence: CDR1 LGHDT, CDR2 YNNKEL (reference sequence). The ends were cut back, 3 bases at V and 0 bases at J, with 14 bases in the middle. The CDR3 covers 16 residues. The DNA of the CDR3 is TGTGCCAGCAGCCAGGGGCGGACAGTGTACCAAGAGACCCAGTACTTC. Translating gives CASSQGRTVYQETQYF.

CDR3 sequence (DNA): TGTACCATCTGTTTAGCGCGAAGTCGGGACTCCATTAACAATGAGCAGTTCTTC. This gives the protein CTICLARSRDSINNEQFF. The chain joins TRBV7-2 to TRBJ2-1; D might be TRBD2 (6 bases). The germline V gene has CDR1 SGHTA and CDR2 FQGNSA. V was pared by 10 bases and J by 5 bases, with 30 bases between. The CDR3 runs to 18 residues.

This clonotype has a count of ten or more. This rearrangement joins TRBV27 to TRBJ2-7, with 9 bases that match TRBD1. V was pared by 3 bases and J by 4 bases, with 1 base of the junction left unmatched. Germline V CDR1 and CDR2: MNHEY, SMNVEV (reference sequence). The CDR3 totals 13 residues. The CDR3 region has the DNA TGTGCCAGCAGTTTCGGGACAGGGTACGAGCAGTACGTC. It specifies CASSFGTGYEQYV.

This clonotype was seen ten or more times. DNA for the CDR3: TGCAGCGTTGGACCGACAGGGATTCAAGAGACCCAGTACTTC. Protein: CSVGPTGIQETQYF. The rearrangement uses TRBV29-1 and TRBJ2-5; the match to TRBD1 covers 7 bases. V trimming: 4 bases; J trimming: 2 bases; junction bases outside the gene matches: 7. The CDR3 totals 14 residues. CDR1 is SQVTM, CDR2 ANQGSEA, per germline.

The table lists this clonotype with a few counts. In nucleotides, the CDR3 is TGTGCCAGCAGCATCGACACCTACGAGCAGTACGTC. Translated: CASSIDTYEQYV. The genes are TRBV12-3 or TRBV12-4 and TRBJ2-7; D is uncertain. The CDR3 extends over 12 amino acids. Trimming shortened V by 6 bases and J by 2 bases, and 8 bases separated the two germline ends.

This clonotype came up many times. V and J are TRBV5-5 and TRBJ2-7, with D uncertain. V lost 1 base, J lost 3 bases, and 11 bases lay in between. The CDR3 length is 14 residues. The germline CDR1 and CDR2 sequences are SGHKS and YYEKEE (reference sequence). The CDR3 protein is CASSLLVTHYEQYF. The CDR3 DNA sequence: TGTGCCAGCAGCTTGTTGGTTACACACTACGAGCAGTACTTC.

This chain uses TRBV4-1 with TRBJ2-1; 8 nucleotides agree with TRBD2. The CDR3 is made up of 17 amino acids. The V segment lost 0 bases and the J segment 1 base; nucleotides outside the gene matches: 5. Germline-derived CDR1 and CDR2 are MGHRA and YSYEKL. For the CDR3, the DNA is TGCGCCAGCAGCCAAGAGGGCACGGGGGGGTCCTACAATGAGCAGTTCTTC. It encodes CASSQEGTGGSYNEQFF.

The V call is TRBV19, the J call TRBJ2-1, with a weak D call TRBD1 (5 bases). The CDR3 extends over 15 amino acids. Trimming took 3 bases from V and 0 from J, leaving 9 bases between them. The germline CDR1 and CDR2 sequences are LNHDA and SQIVND (reference sequence). The chain's CDR3 is CASSMQGSSYNEQFF. CDR3 coding DNA: TGTGCCAGTAGTATGCAGGGAAGCTCCTACAATGAGCAGTTCTTC. Using reference TRBV19 and TRBJ2-1 for the parts outside the CDR3, the full variable domain is DGGITQSPKYLFRKEGQNVTLSCEQNLNHDAMYWYRQDPGQGLRLIYYSQIVNDFQKGDIAEGYSVSREKKESFPLTVTSAQKNPTAFYLCASSMQGSSYNEQFFGPGTRLTVL.

This clonotype was picked up many times. V and J are TRBV29-1 and TRBJ1-2, with 10 nucleotides matching TRBD1. CDR1 is SQVTM and CDR2 is ANQGSEA in the germline V gene. V was pared by 4 bases and J by 8 bases, with 7 bases of the junction left unmatched. CDR3 length: 13 amino acids. The CDR3 region is CSVVPGQGYGYTF. The CDR3 DNA sequence: TGCAGCGTTGTCCCGGGACAGGGGTACGGCTACACCTTC.

There are many counts of this clonotype. V is TRBV20-1 and J is TRBJ1-2; D may be TRBD1 (6 bases). V shed 0 bases and J shed 5 bases, with 7 bases lying between them. The germline V gene has CDR1 DFQATT and CDR2 SNEGSKA (reference sequence). The CDR3 covers 12 residues. DNA for the CDR3: TGCAGTGCTAGAGAGGGGGCTTATGGCTACACCTTC. This gives the protein CSAREGAYGYTF.

On this clonotype: This clone may be a read error of a much larger clone one base away. The chain employs TRBV13 and TRBJ2-2; D may be TRBD2 (6 bases). V was clipped by 8 bases and J by 4 bases, with 17 bases between them. The CDR3 covers 15 residues. The germline gives CDR1 PRHDT, CDR2 FYEKMQ (reference sequence). CDR3 bases: TGTGCCAGCTGCCCTCGACTAGAGGGCACCGGGGAGCTGTTTTTT. Amino acids: CASCPRLEGTGELFF.

Many counts were recorded for this clonotype. The chain is built from TRBV20-1 and TRBJ2-7; D may correspond to TRBD1 or TRBD2 (6 bases each). Trimming left V 6 bases short and J 0 bases short, with 18 bases between. The length of the CDR3 is 15 residues. Germline V CDR1 and CDR2: DFQATT, SNEGSKA (reference sequence). The CDR3 DNA follows: TGCAGTGCCACGTCGGGGGCCCGACCCTCCTACGAGCAGTACTTC. Translating gives CSATSGARPSYEQYF.

This clonotype was seen ten or more times. This CDR3 reads CSAQSRQAPYEQYF. The CDR3 nucleotides read TGCAGTGCACAGTCTAGACAGGCCCCCTACGAGCAGTACTTC. The chain recombines TRBV20-1 with TRBJ2-7; D might be TRBD1 (6 bases). V was shortened by 6 bases and J by 2 bases, with 17 bases between the two germline ends. CDR3 length equals 14 residues. Germline V CDR1 and CDR2: DFQATT, SNEGSKA (reference sequence).

This clonotype was detected a few times. The chain carries TRBV28 and TRBJ2-5; 11 positions match TRBD2. V lost 6 bases to trimming and J lost 5 bases; unmatched junction nucleotides: 8. Germline CDR1 and CDR2: MDHEN and SYDVKM. CDR3 length: 15 residues. The CDR3 DNA sequence: TGTGCCAGCAGATTTAGCGGGGGGGCAGTGGAGACCCAGTACTTC. It encodes CASRFSGGAVETQYF.

This sequence joins TRBV20-1 and TRBJ2-1, with 7 bases that match TRBD1. Germline CDR1 reads DFQATT; CDR2 reads SNEGSKA (reference sequence). J was trimmed by 0 bases and V by 5 bases; bases with no gene match: 10. The CDR3 is 16 residues long. The CDR3 loop reads CSAPRPTGSSYNEQFF. In DNA, the CDR3 is TGCAGTGCTCCCCGCCCGACAGGGAGCTCCTACAATGAGCAGTTCTTC.

In its sample, this clonotype was seen a few times. J is TRBJ2-7 and V is TRBV12-3 or TRBV12-4; 10 bases line up with TRBD2. The CDR3 has 14 amino acids. V lost 5 bases and J lost 1; bases outside the gene matches: 2. CDR3 DNA: TGTGCCAGCAGTCCGACTAGCGGGTCCTACGAGCAGTACTTC. It translates to CASSPTSGSYEQYF.

This clonotype came up a few times. This chain links TRBV6-5 with TRBJ1-2; weak D call: TRBD1 (5 bases). The CDR3 is 16 residues long. Trimming took 0 bases from V and 2 from J, leaving 13 bases between them. Germline assignment: CDR1 MNHEY and CDR2 SVGAGI. Here the CDR3 reads CASSYSQGWGNYGYTF. DNA for the CDR3: TGTGCCAGCAGTTACTCCCAGGGCTGGGGAAACTATGGCTACACCTTC.

CDR3 nucleotide sequence: TGTGCCAGCCGCGGGTCGGCAGATACGCAGTATTTT. Translating it yields CASRGSADTQYF. The genes are TRBV6-1 and TRBJ2-3; D may be TRBD2 (5 bases). Germline V gene sequence: CDR1 MNHNS, CDR2 SASEGT. V lost 8 bases and J 4 bases, leaving 10 bases between the germline ends. The CDR3 is made up of 12 amino acids.

The gene calls are TRBV7-9 and TRBJ1-1; D unclear. Germline-derived CDR1 and CDR2 are SEHNR and FQNEAQ (reference sequence). This CDR3 is built from 12 residues. Trimming left V 7 bases short and J 4 bases short, with 10 bases between. CDR3: CASKEVSTEAFF. The CDR3 nucleotides read TGTGCCAGCAAGGAGGTTAGCACTGAAGCTTTCTTT.

The sample holds a few counts of this clonotype. The DNA for the CDR3 is TGTGCCAGCTTCGGGACACCCCCTAACTATGGCTACACCTTC. This sequence encodes CASFGTPPNYGYTF. This rearrangement joins TRBV5-6 to TRBJ1-2; D might be TRBD1 (6 bases). CDR1 is SGHDT and CDR2 is YYEEEE in the germline V gene. The CDR3 runs 14 residues. Trimming cost V 7 bases and J 0 bases, with 13 bases left between them. Full variable domain (rest looked up from reference TRBV5-6 and TRBJ1-2): DAGVTQSPTHLIKTRGQQVTLRCSPKSGHDTVSWYQQALGQGPQFIFQYYEEEERQRGNFPDRFSGHQFPNYSSELNVNALLLGDSALYLCASFGTPPNYGYTFGSGTRLTVV.

This clonotype was seen more than once but under ten times. The chain recombines TRBV7-9 with TRBJ2-3, with D maybe TRBD2 (5 bases). Per germline, CDR1 SEHNR and CDR2 FQNEAQ (reference sequence). The CDR3 length is 13 residues. Trimming shortened V by 5 bases and J by 6 bases, and 12 bases separated the two germline ends. This chain's CDR3 is CASSPGGLDTQYF. In DNA form, the CDR3 reads TGTGCCAGCAGCCCTGGAGGTTTGGATACGCAGTATTTT.

This sequence joins TRBV4-3 and TRBJ1-4, with D possibly being TRBD1 (6 bases). Germline loops: CDR1 LGHNA, CDR2 YSLEER. The CDR3 is 13 amino acids. Trimming cost V 4 bases and J 13 bases, with 16 bases left between them. CDR3 nucleotides: TGCGCCAGCAGCCTTTTAAGGGGGGACGGACTGTTTTTT. It translates to CASSLLRGDGLFF.